This T cell receptor beta chain was recorded in a study of T-cell reconstitution after alpha-beta-depleted transplantation in children (dated by TCRdb to about 2016). For the study in its entirety: Using TCR repertoire profiling, the study quantitatively followed how T-cell immune reconstitution unfolded in children after TCRalphabeta/CD19-depleted allogeneic hematopoietic cell transplantation.

CDR1 and CDR2 were assigned from the germline V gene (reference sequence) as SSHAT and FNYEAQ. The CDR3 numbers 13 residues from cysteine through phenylalanine. Of all the DNA, just the CDR3 is kept, 39 bases in frame from base 1. Preparation of the library involved PCR. Data came from an Illumina HiSeq 2500. TCR library preparation used molecular barcoding, with unique molecular identifiers applied to normalize quantification of the TCRbeta repertoire. The public sequencing data were trimmed at Q25 with fastp and processed into clonotypes with MiXCR by TCRdb, which kept only in-frame beta chains. Rows matching on CDR3 protein sequence are summarized as one entry with the most common DNA and genes. This sample lists around 370,000 distinct CDR3 sequences; over 9% were detected once. In total, the top ten clones hold approximately 2.3% of the sample. Notes on this clonotype: Its antigen is still unknown. At one end the junction does not follow the germline gene, possibly because of a read error.

This clonotype was obtained from a human donor who donated a stem cell graft to a child with acute lymphoblastic leukemia. The specimen comprised PBMCs from the stem cell graft donor, sampled from the stem cell graft. The chain links TRBV7-7 with TRBJ1-3; a weak D assignment points to TRBD1 (6 bases agree). In nucleotide form, the sequence is TGTGCTAGCAGCCTCGGGACAGGAAACACCATATATTTT. This gives the protein CASSLGTGNTIYF.